This T cell receptor beta chain was profiled in a study of cytomegalovirus exposure and HLA in healthy donors. General study findings and limits: Cytomegalovirus-associated TCR beta chains were listed, numbering 164. Rare TCR sequences predominated, though certain public TCRs were found in many donors. Under in vitro conditions, a few CMV-associated chains were confirmed as specific for CMV antigens.

The ends lost 6 bases at V and 2 bases at J; junction bases unmatched: 4. The CDR3 is made up of 15 amino acids. Looked up from germline, CDR1 is MNHEY and CDR2 is SVGAGI. Method: immunoSEQ multiplex PCR; TCRdb's copy keeps in-frame clones and lacks some. The sample carries some 330,000 clones, 86% recorded once. These donors were members of the approximately 110-subject validation cohort, a group separate from the roughly 670-subject first cohort. In regard to this clone: The antigen remains undetermined.

This sequence originates from a woman between 18 and 30 years old in good health and CMV-seronegative. The sample was PBMCs. The rearrangement joins TRBV6-5 to TRBJ1-3; TRBD1 aligns across 10 bases. The DNA for the CDR3 is TGTGCCAGCAGCGTCGGGACAGGGGCTGGAAACACCATATATTTT. It specifies CASSVGTGAGNTIYF.